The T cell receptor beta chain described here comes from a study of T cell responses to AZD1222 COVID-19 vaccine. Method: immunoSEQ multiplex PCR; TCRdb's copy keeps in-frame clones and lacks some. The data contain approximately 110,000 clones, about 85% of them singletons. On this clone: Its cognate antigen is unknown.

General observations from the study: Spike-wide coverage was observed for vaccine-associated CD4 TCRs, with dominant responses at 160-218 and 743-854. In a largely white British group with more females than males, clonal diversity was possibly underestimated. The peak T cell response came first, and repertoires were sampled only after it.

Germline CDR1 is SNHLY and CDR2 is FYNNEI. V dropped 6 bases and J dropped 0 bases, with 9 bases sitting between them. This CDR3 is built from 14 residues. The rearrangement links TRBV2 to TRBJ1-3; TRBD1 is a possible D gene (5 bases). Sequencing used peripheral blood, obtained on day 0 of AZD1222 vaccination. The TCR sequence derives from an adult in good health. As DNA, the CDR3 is TGTGCCAGCAGCTCCGGGACCTCTGGAAACACCATATATTTT. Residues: CASSSGTSGNTIYF. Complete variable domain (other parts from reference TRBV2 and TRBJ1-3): EPEVTQTPSHQVTQMGQEVILRCVPISNHLYFYWYRQILGQKVEFLVSFYNNEISEKSEIFDDQFSVERPDGSNFTLKIRSTKLEDSAMYFCASSSGTSGNTIYFGEGSWLTVV.